Listed below are T cell receptor beta chains from one sample, sequenced in a study of T-cell reconstitution after alpha-beta-depleted transplantation in children. TCRdb re-analysed the PCR reads in MiXCR, keeping a single row per CDR3 protein. The data show about 900,000 distinct CDR3 sequences, roughly 31% seen once. The specimen was PBMCs, mostly from graft donor cells, collected 360 days after TCRalphabeta/CD19-depleted stem cell transplant. All receptors derive from a boy under two years old who had a stem cell transplant for SCID, so the T cells may come from the graft donor. The CDR3 runs from the conserved cysteine through the conserved F or W. Clone size is shown for a subset of rows, as once, few, many or a class of expanded clone.

CDR3 protein,clone size,V gene,J gene
CASSPHGQGSMNTEAFF,-,TRBV5-1,TRBJ1-1
CASSYGGLEQYF,few,TRBV6-2/TRBV6-3,TRBJ2-7
CASSSGGYAEAFF,-,TRBV5-1,TRBJ1-1
CASSVTFNEQFF,-,TRBV2,TRBJ2-1
CASTAQETQYF,-,TRBV21-1,TRBJ2-5
CASSLVDHTEAFF,-,TRBV5-1,TRBJ1-1
CASTGSYSNQPQHF,few,TRBV28,TRBJ1-5
CASRPRVGITEAFF,-,TRBV6-1,TRBJ1-1
CASSETGSEQYF,-,TRBV7-6,TRBJ2-7
CASSLWAVTYEQYF,many,TRBV28,TRBJ2-7
CASSLGGEGGNEQFF,-,TRBV13,TRBJ2-1
CASSPRVGNEQFF,-,TRBV5-6,TRBJ2-1
CASSPTGKVDEQYF,-,TRBV9,TRBJ2-7
CASSQGIMSGAREQFF,-,TRBV4-2,TRBJ2-1
CASSQDPTDYGYTF,-,TRBV4-3,TRBJ1-2
CIWGGGRLYNEQFF,-,TRBV29-1,TRBJ2-1
CASAVGQPNTGELFF,few,TRBV5-1,TRBJ2-2
CSASRNGGKYNEQFF,few,TRBV20-1,TRBJ2-1
CSVEIRGGGPNYGYTF,-,TRBV29-1,TRBJ1-2
CASSQSRGTDTQYF,many,TRBV4-3,TRBJ2-3
CSASASGGRLEQFF,few,TRBV20-1,TRBJ2-1
CASSLVPAGEVTTNEKLFF,-,TRBV5-1,TRBJ1-4
CASSLLDSGEQFF,-,TRBV7-3,TRBJ2-1
CASMNYEQYF,few,TRBV2,TRBJ2-7
CASRMTGFSNQPQHF,-,TRBV6-2/TRBV6-3,TRBJ1-5
CASSSRGGDKTDTQYF,-,TRBV5-1,TRBJ2-3